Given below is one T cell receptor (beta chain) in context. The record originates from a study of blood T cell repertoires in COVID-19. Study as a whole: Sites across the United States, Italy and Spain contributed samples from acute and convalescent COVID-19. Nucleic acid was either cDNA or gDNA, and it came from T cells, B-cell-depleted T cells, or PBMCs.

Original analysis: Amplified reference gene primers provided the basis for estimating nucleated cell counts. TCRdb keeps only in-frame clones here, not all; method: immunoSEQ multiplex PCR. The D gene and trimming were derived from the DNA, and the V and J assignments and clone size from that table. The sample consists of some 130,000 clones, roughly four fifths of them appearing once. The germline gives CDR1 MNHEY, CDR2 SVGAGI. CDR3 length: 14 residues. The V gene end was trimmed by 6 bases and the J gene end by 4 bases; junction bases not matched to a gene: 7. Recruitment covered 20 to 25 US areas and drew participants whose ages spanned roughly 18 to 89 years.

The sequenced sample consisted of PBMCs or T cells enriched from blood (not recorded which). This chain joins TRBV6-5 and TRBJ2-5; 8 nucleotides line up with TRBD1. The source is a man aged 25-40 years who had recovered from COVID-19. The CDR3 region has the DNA TGTGCCAGCAGGGGGGCAGGGGGCGGAGAGACCCAGTACTTC. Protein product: CASRGAGGGETQYF.